This T cell receptor beta chain was identified during a study of blood T cell repertoires in COVID-19. Study background: PBMCs, B-cell-depleted T cells, or T cells were the source of the cDNA or gDNA that made up the material.

Produced via immunoSEQ multiplex PCR; TCRdb's table is partial and in-frame only. The sample holds a few hundred thousand clones, 89% seen once. V lost 3 bases and J lost 0; bases outside the gene matches: 8. The CDR3 has 17 amino acids. CDR1 and CDR2 (germline): MDHEN, SYDVKM. The rearrangement uses TRBV28 and TRBJ2-1; 7 positions match TRBD2. Input material: peripheral blood. This TCR derives from a man aged 35 to 55 with acute or convalescent COVID-19. CDR3 nucleotide sequence: TGTGCCAGCAGTTTCTTGGCGGGAGATAGCTCCTACAATGAGCAGTTCTTC. Translating it yields CASSFLAGDSSYNEQFF.